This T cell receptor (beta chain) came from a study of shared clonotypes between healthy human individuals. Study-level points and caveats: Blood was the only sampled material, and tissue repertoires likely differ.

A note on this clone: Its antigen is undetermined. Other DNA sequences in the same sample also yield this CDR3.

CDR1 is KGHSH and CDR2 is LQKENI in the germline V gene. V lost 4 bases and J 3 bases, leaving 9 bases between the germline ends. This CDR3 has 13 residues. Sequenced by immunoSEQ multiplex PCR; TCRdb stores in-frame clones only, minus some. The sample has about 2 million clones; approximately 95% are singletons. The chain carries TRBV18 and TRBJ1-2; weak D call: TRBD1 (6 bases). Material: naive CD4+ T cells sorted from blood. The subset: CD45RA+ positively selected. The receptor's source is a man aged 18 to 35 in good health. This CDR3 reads CASSLQGDYGYTF. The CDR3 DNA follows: TGTGCCAGCTCACTACAGGGTGACTATGGCTACACCTTC.